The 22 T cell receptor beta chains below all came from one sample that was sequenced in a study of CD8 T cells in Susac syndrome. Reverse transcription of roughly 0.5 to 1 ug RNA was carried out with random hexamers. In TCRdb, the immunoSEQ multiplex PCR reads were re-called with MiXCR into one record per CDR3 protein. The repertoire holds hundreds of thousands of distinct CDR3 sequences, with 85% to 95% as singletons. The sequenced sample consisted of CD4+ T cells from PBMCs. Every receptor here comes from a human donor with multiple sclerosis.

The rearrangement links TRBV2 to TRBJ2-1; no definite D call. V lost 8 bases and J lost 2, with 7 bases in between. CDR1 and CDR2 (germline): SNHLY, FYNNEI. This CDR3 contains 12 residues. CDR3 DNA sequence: TGTGCCAGCGGTTCAGCCTACAATGAGCAGTTCTTC. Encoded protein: CASGSAYNEQFF.

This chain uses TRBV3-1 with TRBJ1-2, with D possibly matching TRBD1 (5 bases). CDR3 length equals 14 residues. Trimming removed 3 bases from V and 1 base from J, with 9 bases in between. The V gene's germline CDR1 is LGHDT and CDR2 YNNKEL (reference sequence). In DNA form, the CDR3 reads TGTGCCAGCAGCCATTTCAGGGATAACTATGGCTACACCTTC. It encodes CASSHFRDNYGYTF.

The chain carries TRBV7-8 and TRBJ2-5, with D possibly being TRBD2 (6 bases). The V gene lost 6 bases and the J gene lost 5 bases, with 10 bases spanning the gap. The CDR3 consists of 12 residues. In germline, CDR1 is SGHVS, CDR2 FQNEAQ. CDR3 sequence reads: CASRRSGETQYF. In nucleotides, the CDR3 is TGTGCCAGCAGACGAAGCGGGGAGACCCAGTACTTC.

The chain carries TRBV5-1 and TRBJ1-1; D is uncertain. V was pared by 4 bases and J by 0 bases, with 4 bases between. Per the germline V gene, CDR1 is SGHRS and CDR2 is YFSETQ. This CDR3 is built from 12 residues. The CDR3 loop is CASSGVNTEAFF. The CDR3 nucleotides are TGCGCCAGCAGCGGGGTGAACACTGAAGCTTTCTTT.

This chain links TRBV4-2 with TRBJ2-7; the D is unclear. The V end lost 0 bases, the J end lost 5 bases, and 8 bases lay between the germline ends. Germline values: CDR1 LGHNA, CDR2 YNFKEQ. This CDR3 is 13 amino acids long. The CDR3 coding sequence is TGTGCCAGCAGCCAAGAATCCACCCACGAGCAGTACTTC. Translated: CASSQESTHEQYF.

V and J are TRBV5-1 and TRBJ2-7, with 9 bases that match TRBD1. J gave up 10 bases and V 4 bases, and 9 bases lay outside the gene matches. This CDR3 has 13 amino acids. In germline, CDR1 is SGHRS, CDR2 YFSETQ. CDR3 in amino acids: CASSRGQGEVQYF. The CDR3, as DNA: TGCGCCAGCAGCCGGGGACAGGGTGAGGTCCAGTACTTC.

The CDR3 protein is CASSTGQGTNQPQHF. For the CDR3, the DNA is TGTGCCAGCAGCACGGGACAGGGTACCAATCAGCCCCAGCATTTT. J is TRBJ1-5 and V is TRBV12-3 or TRBV12-4; 9 bases line up with TRBD1. The CDR3 covers 15 residues. V shed 6 bases, J shed 3 bases, and the junction held 6 bases outside the gene matches.

CDR3 loop: CASSLRESSGNTIYF. CDR3 nucleotide sequence: TGTGCCAGCAGCTTACGGGAATCCTCTGGAAACACCATATATTTT. The genes are TRBV7-6 and TRBJ1-3; no clear D. Trimming pared 2 bases from V and 0 bases from J, leaving 8 bases between. The germline V gene has CDR1 SGHVS and CDR2 FNYEAQ. This CDR3 is 15 amino acids long.

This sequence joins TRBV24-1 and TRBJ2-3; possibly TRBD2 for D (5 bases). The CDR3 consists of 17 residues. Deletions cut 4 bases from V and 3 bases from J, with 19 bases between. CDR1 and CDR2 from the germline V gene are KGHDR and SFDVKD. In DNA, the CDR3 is TGTGCCACCAGTGACCACGTACCGGGGAGTAGGACAGATACGCAGTATTTT. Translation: CATSDHVPGSRTDTQYF.

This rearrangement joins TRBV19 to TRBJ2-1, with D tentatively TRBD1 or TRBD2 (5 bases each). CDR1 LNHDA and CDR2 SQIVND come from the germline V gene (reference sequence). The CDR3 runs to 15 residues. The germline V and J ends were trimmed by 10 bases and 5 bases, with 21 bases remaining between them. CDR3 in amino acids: CATRPTGTLNNEQFF. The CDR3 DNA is TGTGCCACCCGACCCACCGGGACCCTAAACAATGAGCAGTTCTTC. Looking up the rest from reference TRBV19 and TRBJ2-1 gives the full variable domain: DGGITQSPKYLFRKEGQNVTLSCEQNLNHDAMYWYRQDPGQGLRLIYYSQIVNDFQKGDIAEGYSVSREKKESFPLTVTSAQKNPTAFYLCATRPTGTLNNEQFFGPGTRLTVL.

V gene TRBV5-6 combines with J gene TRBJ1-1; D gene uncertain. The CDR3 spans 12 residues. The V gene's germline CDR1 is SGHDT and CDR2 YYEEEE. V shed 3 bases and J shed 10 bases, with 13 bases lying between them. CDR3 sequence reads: CASSSTGRVAFF. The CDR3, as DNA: TGTGCCAGCAGCTCTACCGGGCGTGTAGCTTTCTTT.

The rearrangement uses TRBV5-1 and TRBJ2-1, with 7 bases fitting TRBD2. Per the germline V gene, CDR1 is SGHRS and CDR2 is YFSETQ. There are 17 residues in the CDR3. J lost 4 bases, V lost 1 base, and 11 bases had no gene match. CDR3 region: CASSLHLRAGEYNEQFF. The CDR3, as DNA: TGCGCCAGCAGCTTGCACCTACGGGCGGGGGAATACAATGAGCAGTTCTTC.

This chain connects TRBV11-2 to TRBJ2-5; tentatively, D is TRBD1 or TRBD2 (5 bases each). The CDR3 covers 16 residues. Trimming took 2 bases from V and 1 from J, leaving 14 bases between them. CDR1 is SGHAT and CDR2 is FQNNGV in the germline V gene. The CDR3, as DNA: TGTGCCAGCAGCTTATATCCGGGACGGGCCCAAGAGACCCAGTACTTC. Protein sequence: CASSLYPGRAQETQYF.

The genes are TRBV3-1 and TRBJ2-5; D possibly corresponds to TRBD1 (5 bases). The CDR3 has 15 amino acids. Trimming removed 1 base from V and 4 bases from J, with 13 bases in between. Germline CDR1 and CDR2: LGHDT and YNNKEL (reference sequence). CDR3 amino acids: CASSQARVNPETQYF. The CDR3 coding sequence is TGTGCCAGCAGCCAAGCCAGGGTAAATCCAGAGACCCAGTACTTC.

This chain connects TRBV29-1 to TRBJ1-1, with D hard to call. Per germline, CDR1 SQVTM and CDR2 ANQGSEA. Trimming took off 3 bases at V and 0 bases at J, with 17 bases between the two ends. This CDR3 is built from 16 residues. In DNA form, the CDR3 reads TGCAGCGTTGAGGAGGTCGGAGGGTTTTTGAACACTGAAGCTTTCTTT. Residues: CSVEEVGGFLNTEAFF.

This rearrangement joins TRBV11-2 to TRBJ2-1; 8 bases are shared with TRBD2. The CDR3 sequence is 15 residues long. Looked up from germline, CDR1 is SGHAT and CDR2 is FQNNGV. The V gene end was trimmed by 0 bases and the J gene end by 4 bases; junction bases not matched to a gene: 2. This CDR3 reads CASSLDGGDYNEQFF. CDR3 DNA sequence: TGTGCCAGCAGCTTAGACGGGGGGGATTACAATGAGCAGTTCTTC.

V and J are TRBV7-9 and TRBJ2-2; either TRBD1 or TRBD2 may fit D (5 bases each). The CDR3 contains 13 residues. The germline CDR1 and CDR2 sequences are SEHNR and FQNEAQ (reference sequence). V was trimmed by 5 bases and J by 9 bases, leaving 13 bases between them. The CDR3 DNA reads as TGTGCCAGCAGCCCGGGGACGGTCCGGGAGCTGTTTTTT. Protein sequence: CASSPGTVRELFF.

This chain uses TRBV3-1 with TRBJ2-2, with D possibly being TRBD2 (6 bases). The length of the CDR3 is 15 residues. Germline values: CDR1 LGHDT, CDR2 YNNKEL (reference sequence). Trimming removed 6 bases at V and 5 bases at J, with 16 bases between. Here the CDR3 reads CASSRVGGRTGELFF. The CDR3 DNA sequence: TGTGCCAGCAGTCGCGTCGGAGGGCGGACCGGGGAGCTGTTTTTT.

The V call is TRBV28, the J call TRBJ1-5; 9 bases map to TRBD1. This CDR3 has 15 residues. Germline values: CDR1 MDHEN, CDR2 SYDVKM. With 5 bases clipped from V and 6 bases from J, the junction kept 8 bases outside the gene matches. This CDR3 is CASSLQQGASQPQHF. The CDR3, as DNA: TGTGCCAGCAGTCTCCAACAGGGGGCAAGTCAGCCCCAGCATTTT.

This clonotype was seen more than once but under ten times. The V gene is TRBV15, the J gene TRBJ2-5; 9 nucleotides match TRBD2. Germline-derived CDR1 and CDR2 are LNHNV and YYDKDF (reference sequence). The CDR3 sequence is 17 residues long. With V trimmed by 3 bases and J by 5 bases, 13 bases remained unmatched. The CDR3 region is CATSRVVAGAPRETQYF. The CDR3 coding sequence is TGTGCCACCAGCAGGGTTGTAGCGGGAGCTCCTCGGGAGACCCAGTACTTC.

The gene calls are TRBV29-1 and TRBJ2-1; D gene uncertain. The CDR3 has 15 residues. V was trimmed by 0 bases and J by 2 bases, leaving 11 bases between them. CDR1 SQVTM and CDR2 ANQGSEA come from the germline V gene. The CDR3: CSVEEGRLTYNEQFF. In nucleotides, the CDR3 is TGCAGCGTTGAAGAGGGAAGGCTTACCTACAATGAGCAGTTCTTC.

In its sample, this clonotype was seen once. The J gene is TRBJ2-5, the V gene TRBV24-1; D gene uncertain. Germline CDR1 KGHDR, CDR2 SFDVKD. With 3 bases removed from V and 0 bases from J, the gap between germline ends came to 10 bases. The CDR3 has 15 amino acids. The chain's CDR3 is CATSDLLGHQETQYF. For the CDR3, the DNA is TGTGCCACCAGTGATCTCCTGGGCCACCAAGAGACCCAGTACTTC.